This TCR beta chain appears in the sequencing data of a study of T cell responses to AZD1222 COVID-19 vaccine. Overall study findings and caveats: White British donors predominated, females outnumbered males, and clonal diversity was possibly underestimated. Increases in Spike-specific TCR breadth and depth were seen after two AZD1222 doses.

Comments on this clone: As yet, its antigen is unknown.

TCRdb's table, derived via immunoSEQ multiplex PCR, lists solely in-frame clones and lacks some. The data contain some 120,000 clones, 80% to 90% of them singletons. The CDR3 length is 15 residues. The junction had 5 bases not matched to a gene; V was cut back by 0 bases and J by 8 bases. Germline CDR1 is SGHNT and CDR2 is YYREEE (reference sequence). This clonotype originated in an adult in good health. Sequenced material: peripheral blood, taken on day 0 of AZD1222 vaccination. The genes are TRBV5-4 and TRBJ1-6; 7 nucleotides align to TRBD1. The CDR3: CASSLEQGYDSPLHF. Written as DNA, the CDR3 is TGTGCCAGCAGCTTGGAACAGGGGTATGATTCACCCCTCCACTTT.